This T cell receptor (beta chain) emerged from a study of Tregs in tolerant kidney transplant recipients. General study points: Few patients were studied, so findings need validation in larger groups.

Details on this clone: Its antigen is not known.

Recipients received nonmyeloablative bone marrow transplants from related graft donors, with transient mixed chimerism. Unstimulated regulatory T cells (CD4+CD25+CD127-), CD4+CD25- non-regulatory cells, CD4 and CD8 cells were FACS-sorted from thawed PBMCs. Assay: immunoSEQ multiplex PCR; the TCRdb copy retains only in-frame clones and omits some. The sample consists of about 50,000 clones, around 90% of them appearing once. The V and J ends lost 2 bases and 2 bases respectively, with 7 bases between them. CDR1 and CDR2 from the germline V gene are MNHEY and SMNVEV (reference sequence). The CDR3 covers 13 residues.

This receptor was taken from a human patient who received a combined kidney and bone marrow transplant. Some T cells here may be from the graft donor. The chain uses TRBV27 and TRBJ2-7; possibly TRBD1 for D (5 bases). The sequenced sample was CD8+ T cells from blood (PBMCs), obtained 12 months after the transplant. CDR3 in DNA: TGTGCCAGCAGTTTACTAGGGGCCTACGAGCAGTACTTC. Translation gives CASSLLGAYEQYF.